This is a list of T cell receptor beta chains from one sample in a study of early T cells in non-severe SARS-CoV-2 infection. TCRdb reprocessed the 5' RACE reads via MiXCR and lists one record per CDR3 protein. The sample lists roughly 92,000 distinct CDR3 sequences, 9.5% to 15% seen once, with around 4.3% in the top ten. Sequencing was performed on whole blood, taken at baseline. These receptors were obtained from an adult who was a healthcare worker with PCR-confirmed SARS-CoV-2 infection or an uninfected control (not recorded which). Each CDR3 is given with its conserved first and last residue. A D gene is named only where the DNA matches it firmly. Expanded clones get a size class; other rows say once, few or many, or leave the size out.

d_gene: .
v_gene: TRBV29-1
j_gene: TRBJ2-1
abundance: few
CDR3nt: TGCAGCGTTGTCCTGGGTACAAGGAATGAGCAGTTCTTC
CDR3aa: CSVVLGTRNEQFF

d_gene: TRBD2
v_gene: TRBV7-6
j_gene: TRBJ2-5
abundance: many
CDR3nt: TGTGCCAGCAGCTCGGGGGGACCCGAAGAGACCCAGTACTTC
CDR3aa: CASSSGGPEETQYF

d_gene: .
v_gene: TRBV30
j_gene: TRBJ2-3
abundance: .
CDR3nt: TGTGCCTGGAGTCACAACGTCGGAGATACGCAGTATTTT
CDR3aa: CAWSHNVGDTQYF

d_gene: .
v_gene: TRBV11-3
j_gene: TRBJ2-1
abundance: many
CDR3nt: TGTGCCAGCAGCTTCAATAGTAATTACAATGAGCAGTTCTTC
CDR3aa: CASSFNSNYNEQFF

d_gene: .
v_gene: TRBV25-1
j_gene: TRBJ2-3
abundance: .
CDR3nt: TGTGCCAGCAGTGAATTCCCTTCCGCTACGCAGTATTTT
CDR3aa: CASSEFPSATQYF

d_gene: .
v_gene: TRBV12-3/TRBV12-4
j_gene: TRBJ1-1
abundance: few
CDR3nt: TGTGCCAGTCAGGGCCTGAGCACTGAAGCTTTCTTT
CDR3aa: CASQGLSTEAFF

d_gene: .
v_gene: TRBV20-1
j_gene: TRBJ2-3
abundance: .
CDR3nt: TGCAGTGCTAGAGATACGGAAGTTCGGGATACGCAGTATTTT
CDR3aa: CSARDTEVRDTQYF

d_gene: .
v_gene: TRBV10-3
j_gene: TRBJ1-5
abundance: .
CDR3nt: TGTGCCATCAGTGAGTCGAAGCAGGCTGGGAATCAGCCCCAGCATTTT
CDR3aa: CAISESKQAGNQPQHF

d_gene: TRBD2
v_gene: TRBV19
j_gene: TRBJ2-7
abundance: few
CDR3nt: TGTGCCAGTAGTACACTAGCGGGAGGGCCTCCAGGCGAGCAGTACTTC
CDR3aa: CASSTLAGGPPGEQYF

d_gene: .
v_gene: TRBV12-3/TRBV12-4
j_gene: TRBJ2-1
abundance: .
CDR3nt: TGTGCCAGCAGCCTCCCTGGGCGGGATCAGTTCTTC
CDR3aa: CASSLPGRDQFF

d_gene: .
v_gene: TRBV9
j_gene: TRBJ2-3
abundance: many
CDR3nt: TGTGCCAGCAGGGGTCCGGGAGATACGCAGTATTTT
CDR3aa: CASRGPGDTQYF

d_gene: .
v_gene: TRBV29-1
j_gene: TRBJ2-4
abundance: many
CDR3nt: TGCAGCGTTGAGACCCGTCCTCCTAGTGACATTCAGTACTTC
CDR3aa: CSVETRPPSDIQYF

d_gene: .
v_gene: TRBV28
j_gene: TRBJ2-3
abundance: .
CDR3nt: TGTGCCAGCAGGCTCAACAGGATCTTGGGTACGCAGTATTTT
CDR3aa: CASRLNRILGTQYF

d_gene: TRBD1
v_gene: TRBV7-9
j_gene: TRBJ2-3
abundance: .
CDR3nt: TGTGCCAGCAGCCCGACAGGGGTGGGGGATACGCAGTATTTT
CDR3aa: CASSPTGVGDTQYF

d_gene: .
v_gene: TRBV11-2
j_gene: TRBJ2-7
abundance: few
CDR3nt: TGTGCCAGCAGCGGGGGGAACAGCCCCTACGAGCAGTACTTC
CDR3aa: CASSGGNSPYEQYF

d_gene: .
v_gene: TRBV6-5
j_gene: TRBJ2-3
abundance: .
CDR3nt: TGTGCCAGCAGTCCTTTGGGGGGGGGGCCCACAGATACGCAGTATTTT
CDR3aa: CASSPLGGGPTDTQYF

d_gene: .
v_gene: TRBV20-1
j_gene: TRBJ2-7
abundance: .
CDR3nt: TGCAGTGCTCCCCGGGCCTTCAGCGGCTACGAGCAGTACTTC
CDR3aa: CSAPRAFSGYEQYF

d_gene: TRBD1
v_gene: TRBV4-2
j_gene: TRBJ2-5
abundance: many
CDR3nt: TGTGCCAGCAGCCAAGAAGGGACAGAAGAGACCCAGTACTTC
CDR3aa: CASSQEGTEETQYF

d_gene: .
v_gene: TRBV30
j_gene: TRBJ1-2
abundance: .
CDR3nt: TGTGCCTGGACCGGACTTTATGGCTACACCTTC
CDR3aa: CAWTGLYGYTF

d_gene: TRBD1
v_gene: TRBV5-4
j_gene: TRBJ2-7
abundance: few
CDR3nt: TGTGCCAGCAGCATAAGGGACAGCCAGGAGCAGTACTTC
CDR3aa: CASSIRDSQEQYF

d_gene: .
v_gene: TRBV5-4
j_gene: TRBJ2-2
abundance: few
CDR3nt: TGTGCCAGCAGCTACCTTCGCAGGGGCGCCGCCGGGGAGCTGTTTTTT
CDR3aa: CASSYLRRGAAGELFF

d_gene: TRBD1
v_gene: TRBV11-3
j_gene: TRBJ2-5
abundance: few
CDR3nt: TGTGCCAGCAGCTCGACAGGGCCTCAAGAGACCCAGTACTTC
CDR3aa: CASSSTGPQETQYF

d_gene: .
v_gene: TRBV29-1
j_gene: TRBJ2-2
abundance: .
CDR3nt: TGCAGCGTTGAAGTCAGGAACACCGGGGAGCTGTTTTTT
CDR3aa: CSVEVRNTGELFF

d_gene: TRBD1
v_gene: TRBV6-6
j_gene: TRBJ1-5
abundance: few
CDR3nt: TGTGCCAGCAGGCAGACAGGGGCGGGGAATCAGCCCCAGCATTTT
CDR3aa: CASRQTGAGNQPQHF

d_gene: .
v_gene: TRBV2
j_gene: TRBJ2-2
abundance: many
CDR3nt: TGTGCCAGCAGTACAGGGTCGGGCACCGGGGAGCTGTTTTTT
CDR3aa: CASSTGSGTGELFF

d_gene: .
v_gene: TRBV10-3
j_gene: TRBJ2-7
abundance: many
CDR3nt: TGTGCCATCAGTGAGGACCAAGCCTACGAGCAGTACTTC
CDR3aa: CAISEDQAYEQYF

d_gene: .
v_gene: TRBV19
j_gene: TRBJ1-4
abundance: many
CDR3nt: TGTGCCAGTAGTACCGGCTTCTTTAATGAAAAACTGTTTTTT
CDR3aa: CASSTGFFNEKLFF

d_gene: .
v_gene: TRBV30
j_gene: TRBJ1-1
abundance: .
CDR3nt: TGTGCCTGGAGTGAACAGCTGAACACTGAAGCTTTCTTT
CDR3aa: CAWSEQLNTEAFF

d_gene: .
v_gene: TRBV10-3
j_gene: TRBJ1-5
abundance: few
CDR3nt: TGTGCCATCAGTGAACAGGGTTTTGGAGGCAATCAGCCCCAGCATTTT
CDR3aa: CAISEQGFGGNQPQHF

d_gene: TRBD2
v_gene: TRBV6-2/TRBV6-3
j_gene: TRBJ2-1
abundance: few
CDR3nt: TGTGCCAGCAGTTACCCGACTAGCGGGAGTGGACAGAATGAGCAGTTCTTC
CDR3aa: CASSYPTSGSGQNEQFF

d_gene: TRBD2
v_gene: TRBV20-1
j_gene: TRBJ2-3
abundance: .
CDR3nt: TGCAGTGCTAGTGGCGGGGGGATCACAGATACGCAGTATTTT
CDR3aa: CSASGGGITDTQYF

d_gene: .
v_gene: TRBV5-1
j_gene: TRBJ2-3
abundance: few
CDR3nt: TGCGCCAGCAGCTCTTCTGCGGGCGTCAATACGCAGTATTTT
CDR3aa: CASSSSAGVNTQYF

d_gene: TRBD2
v_gene: TRBV12-3/TRBV12-4
j_gene: TRBJ2-4
abundance: many
CDR3nt: TGTGCCAGCAGTTCTTTTAGCGGGGCGGGCGTAGGGGCCAAAAACATTCAGTACTTC
CDR3aa: CASSSFSGAGVGAKNIQYF

d_gene: TRBD1
v_gene: TRBV6-5
j_gene: TRBJ2-7
abundance: .
CDR3nt: TGTGCCAGCAGCCGGGACAACAGGGGAGCTCGGACCTACGAGCAGTACTTC
CDR3aa: CASSRDNRGARTYEQYF

d_gene: .
v_gene: TRBV2
j_gene: TRBJ2-6
abundance: many
CDR3nt: TGTGCCAGCAGCGAGGGGGCCAACGTCCTGACTTTC
CDR3aa: CASSEGANVLTF

d_gene: .
v_gene: TRBV4-2
j_gene: TRBJ2-3
abundance: few
CDR3nt: TGTGCCAGCAGCCCCCTTGGGCTGCCCTCGGACACAGATACGCAGTATTTT
CDR3aa: CASSPLGLPSDTDTQYF

d_gene: .
v_gene: TRBV7-2
j_gene: TRBJ1-1
abundance: .
CDR3nt: TGTGCCAGCAGCTCGGAACTTAACACTGAAGCTTTCTTT
CDR3aa: CASSSELNTEAFF

d_gene: .
v_gene: TRBV28
j_gene: TRBJ2-3
abundance: .
CDR3nt: TGTGCCAGCAGTGACCGGGATAGCATGGGCACAGATACGCAGTATTTT
CDR3aa: CASSDRDSMGTDTQYF

d_gene: .
v_gene: TRBV10-3
j_gene: TRBJ2-7
abundance: few
CDR3nt: TGTGCCATCAGTGAGGAAGCGCGGGGCCCCTACGAGCAGTACTTC
CDR3aa: CAISEEARGPYEQYF

d_gene: .
v_gene: TRBV28
j_gene: TRBJ2-7
abundance: many
CDR3nt: TGTGCCAGCAGTCCCACACGCGAGCAGTACTTC
CDR3aa: CASSPTREQYF

d_gene: .
v_gene: TRBV7-8
j_gene: TRBJ2-2
abundance: few
CDR3nt: TGTGCCAGCAGCTCGGGACTCTCTTCCGGGGAGCTGTTTTTT
CDR3aa: CASSSGLSSGELFF

d_gene: .
v_gene: TRBV7-8
j_gene: TRBJ2-5
abundance: few
CDR3nt: TGTGCCAGCAGCTTAGGCCGGGGGCTTCGAAGTGAGACCCAGTACTTC
CDR3aa: CASSLGRGLRSETQYF

d_gene: .
v_gene: TRBV5-4
j_gene: TRBJ1-1
abundance: few
CDR3nt: TGTGCCAGCAGCTTAAGGGAGAACACTGAAGCTTTCTTT
CDR3aa: CASSLRENTEAFF

d_gene: .
v_gene: TRBV11-2
j_gene: TRBJ2-3
abundance: few
CDR3nt: TGTGCCAGCAGCTTAGCCTCTCCCACAGATACGCAGTATTTT
CDR3aa: CASSLASPTDTQYF

d_gene: .
v_gene: TRBV12-5
j_gene: TRBJ1-1
abundance: many
CDR3nt: TGTGCTAGTGCCAAATACAGGGAAACCAGGGACACTGAAGCTTTCTTT
CDR3aa: CASAKYRETRDTEAFF

d_gene: .
v_gene: TRBV29-1
j_gene: TRBJ1-1
abundance: many
CDR3nt: TGCAGCGTTCCTACTACCTTGGCTCAGGAAGCTTTCTTT
CDR3aa: CSVPTTLAQEAFF

d_gene: .
v_gene: TRBV3-1
j_gene: TRBJ1-1
abundance: many
CDR3nt: TGTGCCAGCAGCCAGTCCAGCACTGAAGCTTTCTTT
CDR3aa: CASSQSSTEAFF

d_gene: .
v_gene: TRBV6-5
j_gene: TRBJ1-2
abundance: few
CDR3nt: TGTGCCAGCAGTTACTGGTCCCGGGGGGGGTATGGCTACACCTTC
CDR3aa: CASSYWSRGGYGYTF

d_gene: TRBD1
v_gene: TRBV7-3
j_gene: TRBJ1-2
abundance: few
CDR3nt: TGTGCCAGCAGCCGGGACAGCTCTAACTATGGCTACACCTTC
CDR3aa: CASSRDSSNYGYTF